Listed here is a single T cell receptor beta chain. Its antigen remains unknown. The record originates from a study of CD8 T cells in Susac syndrome. Overall study results and limits: As the study acknowledged, the number of individuals in its TCR sequencing and HLA analysis was relatively small.

Trimming shortened V by 0 bases and J by 7 bases, and 11 bases separated the two germline ends. Germline CDR1 and CDR2: SGHRS and YFSETQ. The CDR3 spans 13 residues. The patients who served as multiple sclerosis controls were treatment-naive and had stable or active relapsing-remitting disease that fulfilled the revised McDonald criteria. Reverse transcription used about 0.45 to 1 ug RNA and random hexamers. The TCR beta CDR3 was amplified by immunoSEQ multiplex PCR across 54 Vbeta, 13 Jbeta. Each CDR3 protein is one row after TCRdb ran MiXCR on the immunoSEQ multiplex PCR reads. The sample consists of more than 150,000 distinct CDR3 sequences, approximately 94% of them appearing once.

Sequencing used CD8+ T cells from PBMCs. V is TRBV5-1 and J is TRBJ2-7; D gene ambiguous. This receptor was identified in a human donor with multiple sclerosis. The chain's CDR3 is CASSLAASKEQYF. The CDR3 DNA follows: TGCGCCAGCAGCTTGGCCGCCAGCAAAGAGCAGTACTTC.